The 17 T cell receptor beta chains given below trace back to one sample, sequenced in a study of CD8 T cells in Susac syndrome. Reverse transcription used roughly 0.45 to 1 ug RNA and random hexamers. MiXCR, run by TCRdb on the immunoSEQ multiplex PCR reads, gives a single entry per CDR3 protein. Here the sample spans over 300,000 distinct CDR3 sequences, about 90% being singletons. Input material: CD4+ T cells from PBMCs. Receptors originate from a human donor with multiple sclerosis.

The chain recombines TRBV7-8 with TRBJ1-4; D is uncertain. Trimming took 1 base from V and 7 from J, leaving 7 bases between them. This CDR3 is 13 amino acids long. CDR1 and CDR2 (germline): SGHVS, FQNEAQ. The chain's CDR3 is CASSLGQVEKLFF. The CDR3 DNA reads as TGTGCCAGCAGCTTAGGGCAGGTTGAAAAACTGTTTTTT.

This clonotype appeared a few times. V and J are TRBV18 and TRBJ1-5, with 10 bases identical to TRBD1. Per germline, CDR1 KGHSH and CDR2 LQKENI. This CDR3 region has 16 residues. With 3 bases clipped from V and 7 bases from J, the junction kept 9 bases outside the gene matches. The CDR3 bases are TGTGCCAGCTCACCGTGGACAGGGGGAGTAGGGCAGCCCCAGCATTTT. Encoded protein: CASSPWTGGVGQPQHF.

This chain joins TRBV7-2 and TRBJ2-5; 8 positions match TRBD1. There are 15 residues in the CDR3. V was pared by 5 bases and J by 2 bases, with 7 bases of the junction left unmatched. Germline V gene data show CDR1 as SGHTA and CDR2 as FQGNSA. This chain's CDR3 is CASSGGTGQQETQYF. In DNA form, the CDR3 reads TGTGCCAGCAGCGGTGGGACAGGTCAACAAGAGACCCAGTACTTC.

J is TRBJ1-4 and V is TRBV20-1, with D uncertain. Germline V gene lookup returns CDR1 DFQATT and CDR2 SNEGSKA (reference sequence). This CDR3 is built from 14 residues. Trimming took off 3 bases at V and 7 bases at J, with 15 bases between the two ends. The CDR3 DNA reads TGCAGTGCTAGTGCACCCCTAGGAGGTGAAAAACTGTTTTTT. This gives the protein CSASAPLGGEKLFF.

The chain joins TRBV4-1 to TRBJ2-7, with D possibly called TRBD1 or TRBD2 (5 bases each). Trimming pared 2 bases from V and 5 bases from J, leaving 13 bases between. CDR1 and CDR2 (germline): MGHRA, YSYEKL. The CDR3 extends over 14 amino acids. The CDR3 spells CASSQLGGSDEQYF. In DNA form, the CDR3 reads TGCGCCAGCAGCCAACTTGGGGGATCCGACGAGCAGTACTTC.

The V call is TRBV3-1, the J call TRBJ2-7; 8 nucleotides align to TRBD2. Germline CDR1 is LGHDT and CDR2 is YNNKEL (reference sequence). V was pared by 4 bases and J by 2 bases, with 7 bases of the junction left unmatched. The CDR3 totals 15 residues. The chain's CDR3 is CASSPRAGVAYEQYF. As DNA, the CDR3 is TGTGCCAGCAGCCCCCGAGCGGGGGTGGCCTACGAGCAGTACTTC.

The chain joins TRBV29-1 to TRBJ1-1, with 12 bases identical to TRBD1. The V gene's germline CDR1 is SQVTM and CDR2 ANQGSEA. This CDR3 spans 14 amino acids. V lost 7 bases to trimming and J lost 8 bases; unmatched junction nucleotides: 11. DNA for the CDR3: TGCAGCGCTGGGACAGGGGGCCGCGGGATGGAAGCTTTCTTT. Translating gives CSAGTGGRGMEAFF.

V and J are TRBV18 and TRBJ1-2; D is unresolved. The CDR3 totals 13 residues. Germline V lookup: CDR1 KGHSH, CDR2 LQKENI. The V and J ends lost 3 bases and 4 bases respectively, with 9 bases between them. The CDR3 DNA follows: TGTGCCAGCTCACCTGCTGGGCCCTATGGCTACACCTTC. Its protein is CASSPAGPYGYTF.

The J gene is TRBJ2-1, the V gene TRBV5-1; TRBD2 aligns across 10 bases. Germline loops: CDR1 SGHRS, CDR2 YFSETQ. The CDR3 runs to 15 residues. J lost 5 bases, V lost 5 bases, and 7 bases had no gene match. The CDR3 DNA sequence: TGCGCCAGCAGGCTGGGACTAGCGAGGAACAATGAGCAGTTCTTC. Protein product: CASRLGLARNNEQFF.

The gene calls are TRBV10-3 and TRBJ2-1, with D maybe TRBD2 (6 bases). The CDR3 has 16 residues. CDR1 and CDR2 (germline): ENHRY, SYGVKD. Trimming took off 6 bases at V and 9 bases at J, with 24 bases between the two ends. The CDR3 loop is CAIRVRGGTTTGEQFF. CDR3 coding DNA: TGTGCCATCAGGGTGAGGGGCGGGACCACTACAGGTGAGCAGTTCTTC.

This clonotype was counted once. The rearrangement links TRBV29-1 to TRBJ1-2; unclear D gene. The CDR3 length is 13 residues. Trimming left V 6 bases short and J 3 bases short, with 14 bases between. Germline V lookup: CDR1 SQVTM, CDR2 ANQGSEA. The CDR3 loop reads CSVGREGDYGYTF. DNA of the CDR3: TGCAGCGTCGGCCGGGAGGGAGACTATGGCTACACCTTC.

V is TRBV24-1 and J is TRBJ2-5; D might be TRBD1 or TRBD2, each matching 6 bases. Trimming took off 4 bases at V and 7 bases at J, with 21 bases between the two ends. Germline V CDR1 and CDR2: KGHDR, SFDVKD. This CDR3 has 16 residues. Here the CDR3 reads CATSETRGRREGTQYF. In DNA form, the CDR3 reads TGTGCCACCAGTGAAACCAGGGGAAGGAGGGAAGGGACCCAGTACTTC.

The chain links TRBV6-2 or TRBV6-3 to TRBJ2-7, with a weak D call TRBD1 (5 bases). Germline lookup yields CDR1 MNHEY and CDR2 SVGEGT. The CDR3 length is 13 residues. Between the trimmed V and J ends, which lost 2 bases and 3 bases, there was a span of 8 bases. CDR3 protein: CASSYVGLYEQYF. The CDR3 bases are TGTGCCAGCAGTTACGTGGGGCTCTACGAGCAGTACTTC.

The gene calls are TRBV7-3 and TRBJ2-3; D gene unclear. Germline V gene data show CDR1 as SGHTA and CDR2 as FQGTGA. The V and J ends lost 5 bases and 5 bases respectively, with 11 bases between them. The CDR3 loop spans 13 amino acids. The DNA of the CDR3 is TGTGCCAGCAGCCTCGGCCTGGAAGATACGCAGTATTTT. Protein sequence: CASSLGLEDTQYF.

This chain connects TRBV5-1 to TRBJ1-1; 11 bases match TRBD1. CDR3 length: 16 amino acids. Germline-derived CDR1 and CDR2 are SGHRS and YFSETQ. V shed 2 bases and J 5 bases; nucleotides not matched to a gene: 8. DNA of the CDR3: TGCGCCAGCAGCTTTCTCCCCGGGACAGGGGGGACTGAAGCTTTCTTT. Amino acids: CASSFLPGTGGTEAFF.

V usage is TRBV10-3 and J usage is TRBJ1-1; the D gene is possibly TRBD1 (5 bases). The CDR3 contains 14 residues. Per the germline V gene, CDR1 is ENHRY and CDR2 is SYGVKD. V lost 7 bases and J 4 bases, leaving 16 bases between the germline ends. The CDR3 is CAITPGPGGTEAFF. The CDR3 DNA is TGTGCCATCACGCCGGGACCGGGGGGCACTGAAGCTTTCTTT.

This chain uses TRBV20-1 with TRBJ2-5; D might be TRBD1 or TRBD2, each matching 5 bases. V lost 7 bases to trimming and J lost 5 bases, with 11 bases between them. CDR3 size: 11 residues. Germline V CDR1 and CDR2: DFQATT, SNEGSKA (reference sequence). The CDR3 region is CSGVREETQYF. CDR3 nucleotides: TGCAGTGGGGTCAGGGAGGAGACCCAGTACTTC.